The rows below give T cell receptor beta chains drawn from one sample of a study of Graves' ophthalmopathy and Graves' hyperthyroidism. TCRdb reprocessed the multiplex PCR reads via MiXCR and lists one record per CDR3 protein. Among hundreds of thousands of distinct CDR3 sequences listed, more than 40% were seen once. Specimen: peripheral blood. These receptors were collected from an adult man with Graves' ophthalmopathy. Both conserved end residues are part of each CDR3. A D gene is named only where the DNA matches it firmly. The size of a clone is reported for some rows only, either as once, few or many, or as a class for expanded clones.

TRBJ1-1,.,.,TRBV7-2,TGTGCCAGCAGCCATCGGGGTCGTGGTATTTCGGGGACTGAAGCTTTCTTT,CASSHRGRGISGTEAFF
TRBJ2-5,TRBD1,.,TRBV4-2,TGTGCCAGCAGCCTTCAACAGGGGGCCCAAGAGACCCAGTACTTC,CASSLQQGAQETQYF
TRBJ2-1,TRBD1,.,TRBV10-3,TGTGCCATCAGTCGGACAGGGTTGAATGAGCAGTTCTTC,CAISRTGLNEQFF
TRBJ2-1,TRBD2,.,TRBV10-3,TGTGCCATCAGTGACCCCCAAGGACTAGCGGACTACAATGAGCAGTTCTTC,CAISDPQGLADYNEQFF
TRBJ2-7,TRBD1,many,TRBV29-1,TGCAGCGTTGATATTACAGGGGGGCACGAGCAGTACTTC,CSVDITGGHEQYF
TRBJ1-5,.,many,TRBV12-3/TRBV12-4,TGTGCCAGCAGCATACAGGGTGGGAGACAGCCCCAGCATTTT,CASSIQGGRQPQHF
TRBJ2-5,.,.,TRBV29-1,TGCAGCGCCAACCCTTCGGGGGCAGTAGAGACCCAGTACTTC,CSANPSGAVETQYF
TRBJ2-5,.,many,TRBV12-3/TRBV12-4,TGTGCCACCCGCGGGCGGGATATGACCCAGTACTTC,CATRGRDMTQYF
TRBJ1-2,.,.,TRBV25-1,TGTGCCAGCAGTGACGGAACCGATTTACAGGGATATGGCTACACCTTC,CASSDGTDLQGYGYTF
TRBJ1-4,.,.,TRBV5-1,TGCGCCACCAGCCAGAATGAAAAACCGTTTTTT,CATSQNEKPFF
TRBJ1-6,TRBD1,.,TRBV15,TGTGCCACCAGCAGAGGGAGGGACAGCAATCAGCCCCTCCACTTT,CATSRGRDSNQPLHF
TRBJ2-5,TRBD2,.,TRBV15,TGTGCCACCAGCAGAGATACAGGTGCTAGCGGATCTGGGGAGACCCAGTACTTC,CATSRDTGASGSGETQYF
TRBJ1-2,TRBD1,.,TRBV4-1,TGCGCCAGTACCGGGACAGCAAATCTCCATGGCTACACCTTC,CASTGTANLHGYTF
TRBJ1-2,.,.,TRBV5-1,TGCGCCAGCAGCTTGGGGAAGACTTATGGCTACACCTTC,CASSLGKTYGYTF
TRBJ1-3,.,.,TRBV7-9,TGTGCCAGCAGCCAAGTTCACAGGGTCGGTTCCTCTGGAAACACCATATATTTT,CASSQVHRVGSSGNTIYF
TRBJ2-2,.,.,TRBV29-1,TGCAGCTGGCAGGGTGCGGGCATTACCGGGGAGCTGTTTTTT,CSWQGAGITGELFF
TRBJ1-5,.,.,TRBV24-1,TGTGCCACATCAAGGGGGAATCGCAATGAGCAGCCCCAGCATTTT,CATSRGNRNEQPQHF
TRBJ2-5,TRBD2,.,TRBV20-1,TGCAGTGCAGTCGGACTAGCAGGAACGGGGGAGTCCCAGTACTTC,CSAVGLAGTGESQYF
TRBJ1-1,.,many,TRBV19,TGTGCCAGTATAGTAACGAGGGAAGCTTTCTTT,CASIVTREAFF
TRBJ1-4,.,many,TRBV19,TGTGCCAGTAGTCCCCAGGGACCAGAAAAACTGTTTTTT,CASSPQGPEKLFF
TRBJ1-2,.,many,TRBV7-2,TGTGCCAGCAGCAAACCTTACAGGGAAGAGGGCTACACCTTC,CASSKPYREEGYTF
TRBJ2-7,TRBD1,few,TRBV27,TGTGCCAGCAGTCTATCTAGACCTCGGGACAGGGGTTACGAGCAGTACTTC,CASSLSRPRDRGYEQYF
TRBJ2-5,TRBD2,many,TRBV4-1,TGCGCCAGCAGCCTTAAATCAGCGGGGTTGAGAGAGACCCAGTACTTC,CASSLKSAGLRETQYF
TRBJ1-2,TRBD1,.,TRBV25-1,TGTGCCAGCAGTGAAGCCGACAGGGATGGCTACACCTTC,CASSEADRDGYTF
TRBJ2-6,.,.,TRBV9,TGTGCCAGCCTTCAGCAGGGGGGCTCTGGGGCCAACGTCCTGACTTTC,CASLQQGGSGANVLTF